This T cell receptor beta chain appears in the sequencing data of a study of siplizumab effects on memory and regulatory T cells. About 100,000 TCR templates underwent assay in every sample. The table came from immunoSEQ multiplex PCR; TCRdb's copy has only in-frame clones and leaves some out. The table records 98,000 or so clones, 93% of them present only once. Only one count was recorded for this clone. Its antigen remains unidentified. The same CDR3 is also encoded by other DNA sequences in this sample. Study-level findings and limits: Naive T cell populations appeared to exhibit greater diversity than memory cells and appeared to be major alloresponse contributors.

V gave up 3 bases and J gave up 4 bases, with 5 bases separating them. The germline V gene has CDR1 KGHSH and CDR2 LQKENI. The CDR3 length is 12 residues. This chain links TRBV18 with TRBJ2-3, with D perhaps assigned TRBD1 or TRBD2 (5 bases each). This clonotype was sampled from a human donor in good health. Sequencing input: Tregs sorted from blood. The CDR3 DNA reads as TGTGCCAGCTCACCGGGGGCAGATACGCAGTATTTT. It codes for CASSPGADTQYF.